These 20 T cell receptor beta chains originate from one sample sequenced in a study of T-cell reconstitution after alpha-beta-depleted transplantation in children. Preparation of the TCRbeta library used unique molecular identifiers. TCRdb ran MiXCR on the PCR reads and lists one entry per CDR3 protein. The sample records 300,000 or so distinct CDR3 sequences, 20% to 30% being singletons. The material sequenced was PBMCs, mostly from graft donor cells, taken 180 days after TCRalphabeta/CD19-depleted stem cell transplant. These receptors were taken from a male patient between 10 and 17 years old who had a stem cell transplant for acute lymphoblastic leukemia, so the T cells may come from the graft donor.

The rearrangement uses TRBV15 and TRBJ2-1; the match to TRBD2 covers 8 bases. This CDR3 is 17 amino acids long. Per the germline V gene, CDR1 is LNHNV and CDR2 is YYDKDF (reference sequence). The junction had 10 bases not matched to a gene; V was cut back by 1 base and J by 5 bases. The CDR3 reads CATSRVRREELHNEQFF. CDR3 bases: TGTGCCACCAGCAGAGTGAGGCGGGAGGAGCTCCACAATGAGCAGTTCTTC.

The rearrangement links TRBV7-2 to TRBJ2-1, with 7 bases identical to TRBD2. Germline CDR1 SGHTA, CDR2 FQGNSA. The J segment lost 8 bases and the V segment lost 5 bases, leaving 12 bases of the junction unmatched. The CDR3 totals 15 residues. CDR3 coding DNA: TGTGCCAGCAGCCCTGGAGCGGGATTCGGCTATGAGCAGTTCTTC. Translated: CASSPGAGFGYEQFF.

The rearrangement joins TRBV7-9 to TRBJ1-1; D is uncertain. The V gene's germline CDR1 is SEHNR and CDR2 FQNEAQ (reference sequence). V was cut by 3 bases and J by 5 bases, with 1 base left in between. The CDR3 sequence is 10 residues long. The chain's CDR3 is CASSLTEAFF. DNA of the CDR3: TGTGCCAGCAGCTTGACTGAAGCTTTCTTT.

J is TRBJ2-3 and V is TRBV10-1; D possibly corresponds to TRBD1 (6 bases). The ends were cut back, 7 bases at V and 6 bases at J, with 20 bases in the middle. The CDR3 has 15 amino acids. Germline V gene data show CDR1 as WNHNN and CDR2 as SYGVQD (reference sequence). CDR3 residues: CASTKHRDDRDTQYF. The CDR3 DNA sequence: TGCGCCAGCACTAAACACCGGGACGACAGGGATACGCAGTATTTT.

This clonotype came up many times. J is TRBJ1-1 and V is TRBV7-3; 10 nucleotides align to TRBD1. CDR3 length equals 14 residues. The junction had 2 bases not matched to a gene; V was cut back by 3 bases and J by 4 bases. CDR1 and CDR2 from the germline V gene are SGHTA and FQGTGA. CDR3 amino acids: CASSLRTGGTEAFF. The CDR3 DNA reads TGTGCCAGCAGCTTGAGGACAGGGGGCACTGAAGCTTTCTTT. Together with reference TRBV7-3 and TRBJ1-1, the CDR3 gives the full variable domain: GAGVSQTPSNKVTEKGKYVELRCDPISGHTALYWYRQSLGQGPEFLIYFQGTGAADDSGLPNDRFFAVRPEGSVSTLKIQRTERGDSAVYLCASSLRTGGTEAFFGQGTRLTVV.

The rearrangement joins TRBV4-1 to TRBJ2-5, with D possibly being TRBD1 or TRBD2 (5 bases each). Germline V gene lookup returns CDR1 MGHRA and CDR2 YSYEKL. This CDR3 has 18 residues. The V and J ends lost 2 bases and 5 bases respectively, with 24 bases between them. CDR3 sequence (DNA): TGCGCCAGCAGCCAATCGGGGCAGGCGCCAACCGTCGGGGAGACCCAGTACTTC. Translating it yields CASSQSGQAPTVGETQYF.

The rearrangement uses TRBV4-1 and TRBJ2-1; possibly TRBD1 for D (6 bases). CDR1 and CDR2 from the germline V gene are MGHRA and YSYEKL. This CDR3 has 14 residues. Trimming took 2 bases from V and 12 from J, leaving 17 bases between them. This CDR3 reads CASSQPFTGPGQFF. CDR3 sequence (DNA): TGCGCCAGCAGCCAACCCTTTACAGGGCCGGGGCAGTTCTTC.

This clonotype was counted ten times or more. The rearrangement uses TRBV5-1 and TRBJ2-7, with D uncertain. This CDR3 spans 13 amino acids. Germline V CDR1 and CDR2: SGHRS, YFSETQ. The V gene lost 1 base and the J gene lost 2 bases, with 7 bases spanning the gap. The CDR3 DNA sequence: TGCGCCAGCAGCTTGATAGTCACCTACGAGCAGTACTTC. Translating it yields CASSLIVTYEQYF.

This chain joins TRBV15 and TRBJ2-3, with 7 nucleotides matching TRBD1. CDR1 is LNHNV and CDR2 is YYDKDF in the germline V gene (reference sequence). CDR3 length equals 13 residues. V gave up 3 bases and J gave up 6 bases; unmatched junction bases: 3. This CDR3 reads CATSSTGVDTQYF. The CDR3, as DNA: TGTGCCACCAGCAGTACAGGGGTGGATACGCAGTATTTT.

A single count supports this clonotype. The chain has TRBV9 and TRBJ2-1, with D hard to call. This CDR3 region has 13 residues. V lost 0 bases and J lost 4, with 5 bases in between. The germline CDR1 and CDR2 sequences are SGDLS and YYNGEE. The CDR3 region has the DNA TGTGCCAGCAGCGTAGAAACTTACAATGAGCAGTTCTTC. This encodes CASSVETYNEQFF.

This chain joins TRBV12-3 or TRBV12-4 and TRBJ2-7; 9 bases match TRBD1. The junction had 11 bases not matched to a gene; V was cut back by 4 bases and J by 7 bases. The CDR3 is made up of 15 amino acids. The CDR3 nucleotides read TGTGCCAGCAGTTCCGACCCGGGACAGGGATGGGAGCAGTACTTC. It specifies CASSSDPGQGWEQYF.

V usage is TRBV20-1 and J usage is TRBJ2-3; TRBD2 matches at 10 bases. Per the germline V gene, CDR1 is DFQATT and CDR2 is SNEGSKA (reference sequence). CDR3 size: 16 residues. With 6 bases clipped from V and 0 bases from J, the junction kept 9 bases outside the gene matches. The chain's CDR3 is CSARSGTSESTDTQYF. The CDR3 region has the DNA TGCAGTGCCCGGTCCGGGACTAGCGAGAGCACAGATACGCAGTATTTT.

The DNA of the CDR3 is TGCGCCAGCAGCCGGGGACAGCCCCGCGAGAATGGCTACACCTTC. As protein: CASSRGQPRENGYTF. This chain uses TRBV4-1 with TRBJ1-2, with 7 bases lining up with TRBD1. After removal of 4 bases from V and 6 bases from J, the junction contained 11 bases not matched to a gene. From germline, CDR1 is MGHRA and CDR2 YSYEKL. This CDR3 spans 15 amino acids.

This chain connects TRBV25-1 to TRBJ1-1; D is unclear. CDR3 length: 12 amino acids. Trimming took 4 bases from V and 1 from J, leaving 4 bases between them. Germline CDR1 is MGHDK and CDR2 is SYGVNS. This chain's CDR3 is CASSGKNTEAFF. In DNA form, the CDR3 reads TGTGCCAGCAGTGGGAAGAACACTGAAGCTTTCTTT.

This clonotype was seen a few times. The chain is built from TRBV12-3 or TRBV12-4 and TRBJ2-6; D gene uncertain. The CDR3 spans 13 residues. Between the trimmed V and J ends, which lost 8 bases and 0 bases, there was a span of 5 bases. The DNA of the CDR3 is TGTGCCAGCTCGGACTCTGGGGCCAACGTCCTGACTTTC. Its translation is CASSDSGANVLTF.

The rearrangement joins TRBV20-1 to TRBJ2-7, with D perhaps assigned TRBD1 or TRBD2 (5 bases each). This CDR3 spans 14 amino acids. Between the trimmed V and J ends, which lost 3 bases and 2 bases, there was a span of 14 bases. CDR1 and CDR2 from the germline V gene are DFQATT and SNEGSKA (reference sequence). Written as DNA, the CDR3 is TGCAGTGCTAGGGGGGACGGCCACACCTACGAGCAGTACTTC. Its translation: CSARGDGHTYEQYF.

Notes on this clonotype: Given a much more abundant clone one base away, this may be a read error. J is TRBJ2-3 and V is TRBV7-3; no firm D call. The CDR3 covers 17 residues. From germline, CDR1 is SGHTA and CDR2 FQGTGA. The DNA for the CDR3 is TGTGCCAACAGCTTACGTTATCCCCCAAGCTACACAGATACGCAGTATTTT. It yields the protein CANSLRYPPSYTDTQYF.

This clonotype came up once. V is TRBV14 and J is TRBJ2-7; the D is unclear. V shed 2 bases and J shed 2 bases, with 7 bases lying between them. CDR1 SGHDN and CDR2 FVKESK come from the germline V gene. The CDR3 loop spans 13 amino acids. The CDR3 sequence: CASSQLVPYEQYF. CDR3 DNA sequence: TGTGCCAGCAGCCAACTCGTTCCCTACGAGCAGTACTTC.

This clonotype was seen a few times. V is TRBV12-5 and J is TRBJ2-1, with 8 nucleotides matching TRBD2. The CDR3 sequence is 16 residues long. Germline trimming cut 5 bases from V and 4 bases from J; bases unmatched to any gene: 10. Germline CDR1 reads LGHNT; CDR2 reads FRNRAP. The CDR3, as DNA: TGTGCTAGTGGTCTAGGAGCGGGAGTAATTTACAATGAGCAGTTCTTC. Translation gives CASGLGAGVIYNEQFF.

This clonotype was seen a few times. The chain joins TRBV27 to TRBJ2-1, with 12 bases fitting TRBD2. This CDR3 is 18 amino acids long. Germline-derived CDR1 and CDR2 are MNHEY and SMNVEV (reference sequence). V shed 3 bases and J 3 bases; nucleotides not matched to a gene: 9. The chain's CDR3 is CASSFLAGGLIGYNEQFF. CDR3 sequence (DNA): TGTGCCAGCAGTTTCCTAGCGGGGGGGTTAATAGGCTACAATGAGCAGTTCTTC.